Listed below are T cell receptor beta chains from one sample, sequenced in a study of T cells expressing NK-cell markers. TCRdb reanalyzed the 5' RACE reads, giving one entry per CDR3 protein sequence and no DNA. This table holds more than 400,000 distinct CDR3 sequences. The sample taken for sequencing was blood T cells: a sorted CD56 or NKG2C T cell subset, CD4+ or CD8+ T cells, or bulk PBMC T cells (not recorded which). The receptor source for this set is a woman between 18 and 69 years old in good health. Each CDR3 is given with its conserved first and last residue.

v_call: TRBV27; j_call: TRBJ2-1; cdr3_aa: CASSVTWSSYNEQFF
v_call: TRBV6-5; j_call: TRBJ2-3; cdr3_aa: CASSYRGAGPDTQYF
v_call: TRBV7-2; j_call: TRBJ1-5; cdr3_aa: CASSLVSGYSNQPQHF
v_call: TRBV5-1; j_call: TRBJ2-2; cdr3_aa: CASSPTGRNTGELFF
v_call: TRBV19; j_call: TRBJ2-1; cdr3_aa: CASSSGGEPSYNEQFF
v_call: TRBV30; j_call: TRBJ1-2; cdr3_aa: CAWGGRLNGYTF
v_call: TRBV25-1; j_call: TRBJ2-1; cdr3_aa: CASGSQRGESYNEQFF
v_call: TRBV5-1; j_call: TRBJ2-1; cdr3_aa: CASSTGGHNEQFF
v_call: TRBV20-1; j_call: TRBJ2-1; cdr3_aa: CSAPWGVSGIYNEQFF
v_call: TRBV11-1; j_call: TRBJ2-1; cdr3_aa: CASSALLAGKSKYNEQFF
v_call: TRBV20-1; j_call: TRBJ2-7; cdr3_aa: CSARDAHLAGGTYEQYF
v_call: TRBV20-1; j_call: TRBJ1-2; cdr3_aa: CSARDWGTGYSVDGYTF
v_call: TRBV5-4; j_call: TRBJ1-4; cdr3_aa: CASSLEGRVGTNEKLFF
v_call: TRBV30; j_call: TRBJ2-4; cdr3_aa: CAGGSGNPSKNIQYF
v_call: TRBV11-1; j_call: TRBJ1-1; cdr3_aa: CASSLDVNTEAFF
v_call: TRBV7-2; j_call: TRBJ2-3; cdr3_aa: CASSSGRAPDTQYF
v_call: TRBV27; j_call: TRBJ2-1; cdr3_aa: CASSLSPTGSNEQFF
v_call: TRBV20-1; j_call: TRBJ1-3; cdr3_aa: CSAEQLTGSSGNTIYF
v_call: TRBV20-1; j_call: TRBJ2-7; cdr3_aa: CSARRTSGRSYEQYF
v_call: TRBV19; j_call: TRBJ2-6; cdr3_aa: CASSPLDSGANVLTF
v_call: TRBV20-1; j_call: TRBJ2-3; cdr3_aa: CSARGPGLTTDTQYF
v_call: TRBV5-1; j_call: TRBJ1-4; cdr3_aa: CASSSTGGEGEKLFF
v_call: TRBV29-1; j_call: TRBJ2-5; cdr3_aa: CSVPATSGGKETQYF
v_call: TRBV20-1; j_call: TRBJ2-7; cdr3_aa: CSARGLLRMEQYF
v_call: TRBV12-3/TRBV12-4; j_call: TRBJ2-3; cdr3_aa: CASSPALSTDTQYF